The clone carrying this T cell receptor beta chain was counted ten times or more. This sample is drawn from a study of T cells in Graves' hyperthyroidism and ophthalmopathy. This CDR3 is built from 15 residues. Germline CDR1 and CDR2: SEHNR and FQNEAQ (reference sequence). V was cut by 0 bases and J by 4 bases, with 12 bases left in between. Duration under 3 months, a NOSPECS grade of at least 4, and a Clinical Activity Score of at least 3 characterized the ophthalmopathy patients. In making diagnoses, clinical symptoms, serum thyroxine and TRAb, thyroid ultrasound and orbital computed tomography were all used. The CDR3 regions of TCR beta were amplified from RNA transcripts. First-round RT-PCR targeting the TCR CDR3 was performed with the HTBI primer set. TCRdb analysed the multiplex PCR reads with MiXCR anew, one entry per CDR3 protein. The data contain more than 300,000 distinct CDR3 sequences, roughly 18% of them singletons.

The TCR comes from a man younger than 35 with Graves' ophthalmopathy. The chain recombines TRBV7-9 with TRBJ2-5; perhaps TRBD2 as D (5 bases). Sequenced material: blood. As DNA, the CDR3 is TGTGCCAGCAGCTTAGCCGTTAGCGTTGGAGAGACCCAGTACTTC. As protein: CASSLAVSVGETQYF. The full variable domain, rest sourced from reference TRBV7-9 and TRBJ2-5, is DTGVSQNPRHKITKRGQNVTFRCDPISEHNRLYWYRQTLGQGPEFLTYFQNEAQLEKSRLLSDRFSAERPKGSFSTLEIQRTEQGDSAMYLCASSLAVSVGETQYFGPGTRLLVL.